This note documents a single T cell receptor (beta chain) sequence. The entry originates in a study of blood T cell repertoires in COVID-19. Turning to the study itself: T cells, B-cell-depleted T cells, or PBMCs provided the cDNA or gDNA that served as material.

Trimming shortened V by 2 bases and J by 4 bases, and 12 bases separated the two germline ends. The CDR3 spans 14 residues. The germline CDR1 and CDR2 sequences are LNHDA and SQIVND (reference sequence). Clones were read by immunoSEQ multiplex PCR, and TCRdb kept only the in-frame ones, dropping some. The sample includes some 380,000 clones, roughly 87% of them seen just once. Sequenced: PBMCs or T cells enriched from blood (not recorded which). The clonotype was recovered from a woman in her thirties or forties with acute COVID-19. The V gene is TRBV19, the J gene TRBJ2-7; maybe TRBD1 (5 bases). CDR3 sequence: CASSIQGLVYEQYF. Here the CDR3 DNA reads TGTGCCAGTAGTATACAGGGTTTGGTGTACGAGCAGTACTTC.